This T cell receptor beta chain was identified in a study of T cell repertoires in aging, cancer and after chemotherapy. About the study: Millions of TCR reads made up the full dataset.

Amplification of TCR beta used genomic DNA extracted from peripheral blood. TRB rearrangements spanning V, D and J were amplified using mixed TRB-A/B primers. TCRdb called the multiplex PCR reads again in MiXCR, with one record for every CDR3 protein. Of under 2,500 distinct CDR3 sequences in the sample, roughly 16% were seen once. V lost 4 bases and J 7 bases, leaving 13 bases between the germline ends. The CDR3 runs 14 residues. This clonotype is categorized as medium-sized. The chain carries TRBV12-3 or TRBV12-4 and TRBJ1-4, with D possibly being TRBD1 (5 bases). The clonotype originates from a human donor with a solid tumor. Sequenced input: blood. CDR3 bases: TGTGCCAGCAGTTGGGGGATGCGAGGTGAAAAACTGTTTTTT. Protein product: CASSWGMRGEKLFF.